Following are 6 T cell receptor beta chains from one sample sequenced in a study of beta chain features in type 1 diabetes. Since all of the isolated RNA was reverse transcribed, expressed TCRB transcripts were what got sequenced. Here immunoSEQ multiplex PCR was the method, and the copy in TCRdb shows in-frame clones only, minus some. The sample yields under 250,000 clones, about 14% seen once. Study findings and constraints: Moderate but significant shortening of TCRB CDR3s was recorded in all four CD4+ subsets from Type 1 diabetes patients.

These TCRs' antigens remain unknown. Sequences were obtained from naive CD4+ T cells from blood. The source of these receptors is a man in his thirties or forties with type 1 diabetes.

This chain connects TRBV10-1 to TRBJ2-7; D is ambiguous. The germline gives CDR1 WNHNN, CDR2 SYGVQD (reference sequence). The CDR3 has 15 amino acids. Deletions cut 9 bases from V and 2 bases from J, with 20 bases between. The CDR3 coding sequence is TGCGCCAGTTTTACACGGTGCCCCCGGGCCTACGAGCAGTACTTC. It encodes CASFTRCPRAYEQYF.

This clone was detected a few times. V is TRBV29-1 and J is TRBJ2-7; 11 nucleotides match TRBD2. The J segment lost 2 bases and the V segment lost 6 bases, leaving 3 bases of the junction unmatched. Germline V gives CDR1 SQVTM, CDR2 ANQGSEA. There are 13 residues in the CDR3. CDR3 in DNA: TGCAGCGTAACTAGCGGGAGTACCTACGAGCAGTACTTC. The encoded protein is CSVTSGSTYEQYF.

The chain carries TRBV6-1 and TRBJ1-1; 7 bases line up with TRBD1. The length of the CDR3 is 14 residues. Germline lookup yields CDR1 MNHNS and CDR2 SASEGT. The trim removed 5 bases at V and 2 bases at J, leaving 5 bases unmatched. In DNA, the CDR3 is TGTGCCAGCAGTCAGGACAGGCGAAACACTGAAGCTTTCTTT. Translation: CASSQDRRNTEAFF.

This clone was detected only a few times. The chain carries TRBV15 and TRBJ2-5; TRBD1 agrees at 8 bases. The V segment lost 1 base and the J segment 4 bases; nucleotides outside the gene matches: 5. Germline V gives CDR1 LNHNV, CDR2 YYDKDF (reference sequence). This CDR3 comprises 15 residues. The CDR3 DNA reads as TGTGCCACCAGCAGAGGGCAGGGGGCGGGAGAGACCCAGTACTTC. This translates into CATSRGQGAGETQYF.

This clone was counted a few times. This sequence joins TRBV13 and TRBJ2-7, with D possibly matching TRBD1 (6 bases). Germline V CDR1 and CDR2: PRHDT, FYEKMQ (reference sequence). This CDR3 contains 14 residues. Trimming removed 3 bases at V and 5 bases at J, with 14 bases between. The CDR3 loop reads CASSLGHNRDEQYF. The CDR3 DNA is TGTGCCAGCAGCTTGGGGCACAACAGGGACGAGCAGTACTTC. Variable domain in full (rest from reference TRBV13 and TRBJ2-7): AAGVIQSPRHLIKEKRETATLKCYPIPRHDTVYWYQQGPGQDPQFLISFYEKMQSDKGSIPDRFSAQQFSDYHSELNMSSLELGDSALYFCASSLGHNRDEQYFGPGTRLTVT.

The rearrangement links TRBV30 to TRBJ1-5, with 7 bases fitting TRBD1. The CDR3 totals 13 residues. Germline V lookup: CDR1 GTSNPN, CDR2 SVGIG (reference sequence). V trimming: 2 bases; J trimming: 4 bases; junction bases outside the gene matches: 2. The CDR3 sequence: CAWSPQGNQPQHF. In DNA form, the CDR3 reads TGTGCCTGGAGTCCACAGGGGAATCAGCCCCAGCATTTT.